The clone carrying this T cell receptor beta chain was seen a handful of times. Its target is unknown. TCRdb re-called the 5' RACE reads with MiXCR, one entry per CDR3 protein. The sample consists of tens of thousands of distinct CDR3 sequences, around 30% of them appearing once. The sample originates from a study of CD8 T cells in ankylosing spondylitis. The study, taken as a whole, reports: In ankylosing spondylitis blood, a motif of several highly homologous TCR beta variants appeared characteristic.

V dropped 3 bases and J dropped 0 bases, with 6 bases sitting between them. Germline V gene data show CDR1 as SGHVS and CDR2 as FNYEAQ. The CDR3 sequence is 14 residues long. The sequence was collected from a male donor with ankylosing spondylitis or in good health (not recorded which). Sequencing was carried out using blood, either unsorted or a sorted T cell fraction (not recorded which). The gene calls are TRBV7-6 and TRBJ2-1, with TRBD2 as a possible D gene (5 bases). The CDR3 nucleotides read TGTGCCAGCAGCTTTGGAGGCTCCTACAATGAGCAGTTCTTC. Its protein is CASSFGGSYNEQFF.